This entry concerns a single TCR beta chain. Its antigen is undetermined. The data derive from a study of shared clonotypes between healthy human individuals. Study information: Each donor's CD8 memory used one plate, CD8 naive two, each CD4 subset three.

CDR3 length: 14 amino acids. Trimming cost V 0 bases and J 6 bases; bases outside gene matches: 5. Germline lookup yields CDR1 SGHRS and CDR2 YFSETQ. The method was immunoSEQ multiplex PCR; TCRdb's version includes in-frame clones alone and lacks a portion of them. The data contain 230,000 or so clones, approximately 65% of them seen just once; the ten biggest clones take up 11%. Study results and limitations: Among non-shared clonotypes, generation probabilities were lower than among those shared by all four donors.

The sequence was obtained from a man aged 25 to 40 in good health. This chain links TRBV5-1 with TRBJ2-7; 8 bases map to TRBD2. Specimen: memory CD4+ T cells sorted from blood. Specified subset: CD45RA-negative fraction. For the CDR3, the DNA is TGCGCCAGCAGCTTGGACCGGGGGGGGTCCGAGCAGTACTTC. The encoded protein is CASSLDRGGSEQYF.